This entry lists 25 T cell receptor beta chains sequenced from one sample in a study of cytomegalovirus exposure and HLA in healthy donors (dated by TCRdb to about 2017). Library preparation was by the immunoSEQ multiplex PCR assay. The table comes from immuneACCESS by way of TCRdb, which keeps in-frame sequences with V and J called. Part of the clones is missing from these tables; in studies checked, under half for an unresolved V gene and the rest for unknown reasons. This sample gives over 80,000 clones in total; 85% of them show up just once. The ten largest clones represent approximately 20% of the sample. The sequencing input was PBMCs. These receptors all come from a man aged 18-30 years in good health and CMV-seropositive.

The V call is TRBV10-2, the J call TRBJ1-5; 11 bases fit TRBD1. The CDR3 totals 15 residues. Germline lookup yields CDR1 WSHSY and CDR2 SAAADI. J lost 5 bases, V lost 0 bases, and 0 bases had no gene match. The CDR3 DNA follows: TGCGCCAGCAGTGAGTCGGGACAGGGGGATCAGCCCCAGCATTTT. Residues: CASSESGQGDQPQHF.

This rearrangement joins TRBV7-9 to TRBJ2-1, with 15 bases matching TRBD2. Trimming at V came to 6 bases and at J to 9 bases, leaving 6 bases not matched to a gene. The CDR3 is made up of 15 amino acids. The germline gives CDR1 SEHNR, CDR2 FQNEAQ (reference sequence). The CDR3: CASRPRTSGRGEQFF. DNA for the CDR3: TGTGCCAGCAGACCACGGACTAGCGGGAGGGGTGAGCAGTTCTTC.

This clone appeared a single time. The chain is built from TRBV28 and TRBJ2-3, with D perhaps matching TRBD1 (6 bases). V dropped 3 bases and J dropped 2 bases, with 9 bases sitting between them. Germline V gene data show CDR1 as MDHEN and CDR2 as SYDVKM. The CDR3 has 14 residues. The CDR3 bases are TGTGCCAGCAGTTTCCGGGACAACACAGATACGCAGTATTTT. This translates into CASSFRDNTDTQYF.

The rearrangement uses TRBV6-1 and TRBJ1-5; D uncertain. The V end was cut by 5 bases, the J end by 4 bases, with 9 bases between. CDR1 MNHNS and CDR2 SASEGT come from the germline V gene. The CDR3 is 13 residues long. CDR3 coding DNA: TGTGCCAGCAGTCCGCAGGAAAATCAGCCCCAGCATTTT. Residues: CASSPQENQPQHF.

V is TRBV11-2 and J is TRBJ2-5; 12 positions match TRBD2. Germline CDR1 is SGHAT and CDR2 is FQNNGV. The V segment lost 5 bases and the J segment 5 bases; nucleotides outside the gene matches: 6. The CDR3 is 15 amino acids. DNA of the CDR3: TGTGCCAGCAGCCCTAGCGGGAGGGCCGTTGAGACCCAGTACTTC. It translates to CASSPSGRAVETQYF.

The genes are TRBV15 and TRBJ2-2; 7 nucleotides agree with TRBD1. Trimming cost V 1 base and J 7 bases; bases outside gene matches: 6. Germline assignment: CDR1 LNHNV and CDR2 YYDKDF (reference sequence). The CDR3 totals 15 residues. This CDR3 reads CATSRGTGVGGELFF. CDR3 coding DNA: TGTGCCACCAGCAGAGGGACAGGCGTCGGCGGGGAGCTGTTTTTT.

The chain employs TRBV10-2 and TRBJ2-1; perhaps TRBD2 as D (6 bases). V was shortened by 3 bases and J by 8 bases, with 14 bases between the two germline ends. The germline gives CDR1 WSHSY, CDR2 SAAADI. The CDR3 loop spans 14 amino acids. The chain's CDR3 is CASSERRTIYEQFF. CDR3 in DNA: TGCGCCAGCAGTGAAAGGAGGACTATCTATGAGCAGTTCTTC.

J is TRBJ2-2 and V is TRBV19, with 11 positions matching TRBD2. The length of the CDR3 is 16 residues. With V trimmed by 4 bases and J by 3 bases, 4 bases remained unmatched. Germline lookup yields CDR1 LNHDA and CDR2 SQIVND (reference sequence). Here the CDR3 DNA reads TGTGCCAGTAGTAGTAGCGGGAGGGCCCACACCGGGGAGCTGTTTTTT. Its protein product is CASSSSGRAHTGELFF.

This sequence joins TRBV18 and TRBJ2-7; possibly TRBD2 for D (5 bases). Germline V gene sequence: CDR1 KGHSH, CDR2 LQKENI. V was clipped by 3 bases and J by 0 bases, with 12 bases between them. The CDR3 runs 15 residues. The CDR3 spells CASSPPGVNSYEQYF. In DNA form, the CDR3 reads TGTGCCAGCTCACCCCCCGGGGTAAACTCCTACGAGCAGTACTTC.

The genes are TRBV2 and TRBJ2-3; 9 nucleotides agree with TRBD2. CDR1 and CDR2 (germline): SNHLY, FYNNEI. With 1 base clipped from V and 5 bases from J, the junction kept 13 bases outside the gene matches. The CDR3 sequence is 18 residues long. For the CDR3, the DNA is TGTGCCAGCAGTGAAGTAGGTGGTTGGCGGGAGGGGATAGATACGCAGTATTTT. Amino acids: CASSEVGGWREGIDTQYF.

The DNA of the CDR3 is TGCGCCAGCAGCTGGCAGTCAGATACGCAGTATTTT. Its protein is CASSWQSDTQYF. The chain joins TRBV5-1 to TRBJ2-3, with D hard to call. This CDR3 spans 12 amino acids. Trimming pared 3 bases from V and 4 bases from J, leaving 6 bases between. In germline, CDR1 is SGHRS, CDR2 YFSETQ.

DNA for the CDR3: TGTGCCGTGCTACAGGGGATCGATTTAGTTACGCAGTATTTT. It is translated as CAVLQGIDLVTQYF. The rearrangement uses TRBV28 and TRBJ2-3; 7 bases fit TRBD1. Germline V gene data show CDR1 as MDHEN and CDR2 as SYDVKM. The trim removed 11 bases at V and 8 bases at J, leaving 16 bases unmatched. This CDR3 spans 14 amino acids.

V is TRBV7-3 and J is TRBJ2-5; D perhaps matches TRBD2 (5 bases). This CDR3 has 13 amino acids. Germline V gene lookup returns CDR1 SGHTA and CDR2 FQGTGA. With 3 bases removed from V and 5 bases from J, the gap between germline ends came to 10 bases. CDR3 sequence: CASSFLRGETQYF. CDR3 bases: TGTGCCAGCAGCTTTCTACGGGGTGAGACCCAGTACTTC. The complete variable domain, with remaining parts taken from reference TRBV7-3 and TRBJ2-5, reads GAGVSQTPSNKVTEKGKYVELRCDPISGHTALYWYRQSLGQGPEFLIYFQGTGAADDSGLPNDRFFAVRPEGSVSTLKIQRTERGDSAVYLCASSFLRGETQYFGPGTRLLVL.

This clone is a singleton in its sample. The chain is built from TRBV5-3 and TRBJ2-3; TRBD1 agrees at 8 bases. TRBV5-3 is an ORF, and what it does is uncertain. J gave up 2 bases and V 0 bases, and 8 bases lay outside the gene matches. This CDR3 has 17 amino acids. CDR3 sequence: CARSLAQGAIHTDTQYF. CDR3 sequence (DNA): TGTGCCAGAAGCTTGGCCCAGGGGGCGATACACACAGATACGCAGTATTTT.

This clone was detected once. V and J are TRBV5-4 and TRBJ2-4; 10 bases are a match to TRBD2. CDR1 and CDR2 from the germline V gene are SGHNT and YYREEE (reference sequence). This CDR3 spans 20 amino acids. The J segment lost 6 bases and the V segment lost 4 bases, leaving 22 bases of the junction unmatched. CDR3 amino acids: CASSPTLAGVPTGTGNIQYF. Here the CDR3 DNA reads TGTGCCAGCAGCCCTACCCTAGCGGGAGTCCCTACGGGTACAGGAAACATTCAGTACTTC.

The rearrangement links TRBV7-6 to TRBJ1-1; D is possibly TRBD1 (6 bases). CDR3 length: 13 amino acids. Germline loops: CDR1 SGHVS, CDR2 FNYEAQ. Trimming took off 2 bases at V and 5 bases at J, with 9 bases between the two ends. CDR3 in amino acids: CASSLSRGTEAFF. The CDR3 nucleotides are TGTGCCAGCAGCTTAAGCAGGGGTACTGAAGCTTTCTTT.

The V gene is TRBV7-3, the J gene TRBJ2-1, with 7 positions matching TRBD1. In germline, CDR1 is SGHTA, CDR2 FQGTGA. J gave up 7 bases and V 2 bases, and 8 bases lay outside the gene matches. The CDR3 is 15 residues long. The CDR3 coding sequence is TGTGCCAGCAGCTTATTAGGGGGCGGGTTAAATGAGCAGTTCTTC. As protein: CASSLLGGGLNEQFF.

V usage is TRBV4-2 and J usage is TRBJ1-2, with D tentatively TRBD1 (6 bases). V lost 2 bases to trimming and J lost 3 bases, with 10 bases between them. Per germline, CDR1 LGHNA and CDR2 YNFKEQ. The CDR3 loop spans 14 amino acids. The CDR3 coding sequence is TGTGCCAGCAGCCAACAGGACAGCCACTATGGCTACACCTTC. Encoded protein: CASSQQDSHYGYTF.

The chain has TRBV27 and TRBJ1-1, with 7 bases aligning to TRBD1. The length of the CDR3 is 16 residues. Germline CDR1 is MNHEY and CDR2 is SMNVEV (reference sequence). J gave up 1 base and V 9 bases, and 14 bases lay outside the gene matches. As DNA, the CDR3 is TGTGCCAGTACGGCAATCCCGACAGGGCGGAACACTGAAGCTTTCTTT. It codes for CASTAIPTGRNTEAFF.

The gene calls are TRBV5-5 and TRBJ2-5; D may be TRBD1 (6 bases). This CDR3 contains 14 residues. The V gene's germline CDR1 is SGHKS and CDR2 YYEKEE (reference sequence). The ends were cut back, 4 bases at V and 1 base at J, with 11 bases in the middle. CDR3 DNA sequence: TGTGCCAGCAGCAACAACAGGGCCCAAGAGACCCAGTACTTC. Its protein is CASSNNRAQETQYF. Drawing the rest from reference TRBV5-5 and TRBJ2-5, the complete variable domain is DAGVTQSPTHLIKTRGQQVTLRCSPISGHKSVSWYQQVLGQGPQFIFQYYEKEERGRGNFPDRFSARQFPNYSSELNVNALLLGDSALYLCASSNNRAQETQYFGPGTRLLVL.

The chain links TRBV15 to TRBJ2-7; a weak D match, TRBD2 (6 bases). CDR1 is LNHNV and CDR2 is YYDKDF in the germline V gene (reference sequence). Trimming shortened V by 1 base and J by 5 bases, and 12 bases separated the two germline ends. The CDR3 runs to 14 residues. CDR3 DNA: TGTGCCACCAGCAGAGGGAGGGGACTCAACGAGCAGTACGTC. Translating it yields CATSRGRGLNEQYV.

The chain recombines TRBV7-9 with TRBJ2-5; D is unclear. CDR1 and CDR2 from the germline V gene are SEHNR and FQNEAQ (reference sequence). This CDR3 region has 12 residues. V lost 1 base and J 2 bases, leaving 2 bases between the germline ends. In DNA, the CDR3 is TGTGCCAGCAGCTTAGTACAAGAGACCCAGTACTTC. Translated, it gives CASSLVQETQYF.

The CDR3 region has the DNA TGTGCCAGCAGTTTTTGGAAGGGGGCTTGGGAGACCCAGTACTTC. This encodes CASSFWKGAWETQYF. The chain is built from TRBV27 and TRBJ2-5, with TRBD1 identical over 7 bases. Per the germline V gene, CDR1 is MNHEY and CDR2 is SMNVEV (reference sequence). The CDR3 loop spans 15 amino acids. V lost 3 bases, J lost 5 bases, and 9 bases stayed unmatched.

This clone has just a few counts. This rearrangement joins TRBV6-1 to TRBJ2-2; tentative D call: TRBD1 (6 bases). This CDR3 region has 13 residues. Germline CDR1 and CDR2: MNHNS and SASEGT. Deletions cut 5 bases from V and 8 bases from J, with 12 bases between. The CDR3 coding sequence is TGTGCCAGCAGTAAGGGGGAACCGGGGGAGCTGTTTTTT. Amino acids: CASSKGEPGELFF.

The V and J genes are TRBV30 and TRBJ1-5, with D possibly TRBD1 on 6 matching bases. The CDR3 sequence is 14 residues long. V shed 3 bases and J shed 7 bases, with 16 bases lying between them. Germline CDR1 reads GTSNPN; CDR2 reads SVGIG (reference sequence). The CDR3 loop is CAWSPGAGEQPQHF. The CDR3 bases are TGTGCCTGGAGCCCCGGGGCAGGGGAACAGCCCCAGCATTTT.